These 5 T cell receptor beta chains were sequenced from one sample in a study of cytomegalovirus exposure and HLA in healthy donors. The PCR had 60 Vbeta and 13 Jbeta primers. Libraries were prepared by immunoSEQ multiplex PCR; TCRdb keeps only in-frame clonotypes and omits some of them. This table has some 99,000 clones, about two thirds appearing once. Sample: PBMCs. The receptor source for this set is a female donor in good health and CMV-seronegative.

This clone was seen a few times. The chain is built from TRBV19 and TRBJ1-5; D remains unclear. The CDR3 covers 13 residues. The V end lost 5 bases, the J end lost 2 bases, and 7 bases lay between the germline ends. The germline CDR1 and CDR2 sequences are LNHDA and SQIVND (reference sequence). The CDR3 loop reads CASSYQGNQPQHF. CDR3 nucleotides: TGTGCCAGTAGTTATCAGGGCAATCAGCCCCAGCATTTT.

The V gene is TRBV4-2, the J gene TRBJ2-3, with 12 bases matching TRBD1. Germline assignment: CDR1 LGHNA and CDR2 YNFKEQ. The CDR3 consists of 17 residues. Unmatched junction bases numbered 9, after V lost 4 bases and J lost 4 bases. As DNA, the CDR3 is TGTGCCAGCAGCCGAGCCGGGACAGGGGGCGGTGCAGATACGCAGTATTTT. It codes for CASSRAGTGGGADTQYF.

The rearrangement joins TRBV28 to TRBJ1-4; weak D call: TRBD1 (5 bases). The CDR3 length is 13 residues. The V gene's germline CDR1 is MDHEN and CDR2 SYDVKM. V was clipped by 10 bases and J by 7 bases, with 16 bases between them. CDR3 nucleotide sequence: TGTGCCACTGGTGGCAGGGAAGGTGAAAAACTGTTTTTT. Its protein product is CATGGREGEKLFF.

This clone was detected only a few times. V usage is TRBV2 and J usage is TRBJ2-1, with 14 bases aligning to TRBD2. The CDR3 totals 15 residues. With V trimmed by 6 bases and J by 10 bases, 8 bases remained unmatched. Looked up from germline, CDR1 is SNHLY and CDR2 is FYNNEI. Here the CDR3 DNA reads TGTGCCAGCAGGGACCGGACTAGCGGGAGGTGGGAGCAGTTCTTC. The encoded protein is CASRDRTSGRWEQFF.

This clone was observed a handful of times. The V call is TRBV9, the J call TRBJ2-3; D is possibly TRBD1 (6 bases). V was clipped by 4 bases and J by 2 bases, with 14 bases between them. The germline V gene has CDR1 SGDLS and CDR2 YYNGEE. This CDR3 contains 15 residues. In DNA, the CDR3 is TGTGCCAGCAGCAGGGACACGTCCCCCACAGATACGCAGTATTTT. This translates into CASSRDTSPTDTQYF.